This T cell receptor (beta chain) is drawn from a study of shared clonotypes between healthy human individuals. Naive CD8 cells comprised CD45RO-negative, CCR7-positively selected cells, excluding terminally differentiated effector memory CD45RA+ cells. The donor cohort consisted entirely of Caucasian adults residing in Nashville, Tennessee. TCRdb's copy holds only in-frame clones and misses some; the assay was immunoSEQ multiplex PCR. The sample gives hundreds of thousands of clones, about 96% of which show up once; under 0.25% is in the top ten. V was clipped by 4 bases and J by 6 bases, with 20 bases between them. The germline gives CDR1 SGHNT, CDR2 YYREEE (reference sequence). CDR3 length: 16 amino acids.

This TCR came from a young man in good health. Material: naive CD8+ T cells sorted from blood. V is TRBV5-4 and J is TRBJ2-1, with D perhaps matching TRBD1 (5 bases). CDR3 nucleotide sequence: TGTGCCAGCAGCGCTGGGGCCCCAGGAGTCCTCAATGAGCAGTTCTTC. Its translation: CASSAGAPGVLNEQFF.